A selection of T cell receptor beta chains follows, all from one sample in a study of blood T cell repertoires in COVID-19. Only in-frame clones appear in the TCRdb table, and some are missing; sequencing was by immunoSEQ multiplex PCR. The sample consists of approximately 69,000 clones, about 73% of them appearing once. Material: peripheral blood. The receptors come from a man aged 55 to 70 with acute or convalescent COVID-19. The CDR3 runs from the conserved cysteine through the conserved F or W. D genes are given only for firm matches. Size is omitted from some rows. Given values are once, few, many or a class for expanded clones.

d_gene	v_gene	j_gene	abundance	CDR3nt	CDR3aa
NA	TRBV5-1	TRBJ1-1	NA	TGCGCCAGCAGCTTGGCGGCAGGGATGAACACTGAAGCTTTCTTT	CASSLAAGMNTEAFF
NA	TRBV7-2	TRBJ2-3	once	TGTGCCAGCAGCCCGTCTACCGAGACACCCACAGATACGCAGTATTTT	CASSPSTETPTDTQYF
TRBD1	TRBV29-1	TRBJ1-4	NA	TGCAGCGTTGCCGGGACAGGTAACGAAAAACTGTTTTTT	CSVAGTGNEKLFF
NA	TRBV14	TRBJ2-7	NA	TGTGCCAGCAGCCCAACTTTAGCGTCCGAGCAGTACTTC	CASSPTLASEQYF
NA	TRBV19	TRBJ1-3	NA	TGTGCCAGTAGTATTGTGGCAGGGGCTGGAAACACCATATATTTT	CASSIVAGAGNTIYF
TRBD2	TRBV27	TRBJ2-3	few	TGTGCCAGCAAAGAGGACGGGAGGGCCCCAGATACGCAGTATTTT	CASKEDGRAPDTQYF
TRBD2	TRBV28	TRBJ2-1	NA	TGTGCCAGCAGTTTTCTAGCTGCGGGAGTCGACTACAATGAGCAGTTCTTC	CASSFLAAGVDYNEQFF
TRBD2	TRBV7-3	TRBJ2-1	NA	TGTGCCAGCAGCTTAAGCGGGGGGGATTACAATGAGCAGTTCTTC	CASSLSGGDYNEQFF
TRBD2	TRBV19	TRBJ2-5	NA	TGTGCCACCGGGACTAGCGGGGGGGCGGAGACCCAGTACTTC	CATGTSGGAETQYF
NA	TRBV5-1	TRBJ2-3	NA	TGCGCCAGCAGCCCTGGGGGCGCAAGCACAGATACGCAGTATTTT	CASSPGGASTDTQYF
TRBD1	TRBV28	TRBJ1-5	NA	TGTGCCAGCAGTTTATATTCAGGGGGCGTGTATCAGCCCCAGCATTTT	CASSLYSGGVYQPQHF
TRBD2	TRBV30	TRBJ2-1	NA	TGTGCCTCAATACTAGCGGGAGGGCTTGATGAGCAGTTCTTC	CASILAGGLDEQFF
NA	TRBV5-4	TRBJ1-1	NA	TGTGCCAGCAGCTTGGGCGGGAACACTGAAGCTTTCTTT	CASSLGGNTEAFF
NA	TRBV11-3	TRBJ2-2	NA	TGTGCCAGCAGCCCCCGACAGACCACCGGGGAGCTGTTTTTT	CASSPRQTTGELFF
TRBD1	TRBV5-1	TRBJ2-7	few	TGCGCCACCTCAAGGGGGCTTGGAGGCTACGAGCAGTACTTC	CATSRGLGGYEQYF
TRBD1	TRBV27	TRBJ1-5	NA	TGTGCCAGCAGTAAGGACAGGGATCAGCCCCAGCATTTT	CASSKDRDQPQHF
TRBD2	TRBV24-1	TRBJ2-4	few	TGTGCCACCAGTGATTTTACTAGCGGGACCCCAAACATTCAGTACTTC	CATSDFTSGTPNIQYF
NA	TRBV7-9	TRBJ2-3	NA	TGTGCCAGCAGCTTAACGGGGTTCACAGATACGCAGTATTTT	CASSLTGFTDTQYF
NA	TRBV6-5	TRBJ2-3	NA	TGTGCCAGCATGGTTCAGGCCTCAGATACGCAGTATTTT	CASMVQASDTQYF
TRBD1	TRBV3-1/TRBV3-2	TRBJ2-6	NA	TGTGCCAGCAGCCCCCGGACAGGCCAGGGGTCTGGGGCCAACGTCCTGACTTTC	CASSPRTGQGSGANVLTF
NA	TRBV5-6	TRBJ2-3	NA	TGTGCCAGTTCGGTGGGCACAGATACGCAGTATTTT	CASSVGTDTQYF
TRBD2	TRBV10-2	TRBJ2-1	NA	TGCGCCAGCAGGACTAGCGGGGGCAATGAGCAGTTCTTC	CASRTSGGNEQFF
TRBD2	TRBV7-9	TRBJ2-1	once	TGTGCCAGCAGCATCATTCCGGGGGGAACCTACAATGAGCAGTTCTTC	CASSIIPGGTYNEQFF
NA	TRBV7-9	TRBJ2-1	NA	TGTGCCAGCAGCATCTCCATCCACCTAACTAGTTCCAATGAGCAGTTCTTC	CASSISIHLTSSNEQFF
TRBD2	TRBV5-1	TRBJ2-3	once	TGCGCCAGCAGCTTGGTTGCGGGGGGCACAGATACGCAGTATTTT	CASSLVAGGTDTQYF
TRBD2	TRBV24-1	TRBJ2-3	NA	TGTGCCACCAGTGAACCCCCGGGACTAGCGCGAAGAGATACGCAGTATTTT	CATSEPPGLARRDTQYF
NA	TRBV10-3	TRBJ1-5	once	TGTGCCATCAGTGAAGTTTTAGGGGCCCGAAATCAGCCCCAGCATTTT	CAISEVLGARNQPQHF
NA	TRBV5-4	TRBJ2-5	NA	TGTGCCAGCAGCTTGGGCAGTACACAAGAGACCCAGTACTTC	CASSLGSTQETQYF
NA	TRBV7-9	TRBJ1-1	NA	TGTGCCAGCAGCTTATGGGACTCTGTCCCGAGTGCTTTCTTT	CASSLWDSVPSAFF
NA	TRBV19	TRBJ1-2	NA	TGTGCCAGCACCGAGAGTTGGCAGGATCATGGCTACACCTTC	CASTESWQDHGYTF
TRBD2	TRBV12-5	TRBJ2-3	NA	TGTGCTAGTGGAACGAGACTAGCGGGGGGGACTAGCACAGATACGCAGTATTTT	CASGTRLAGGTSTDTQYF
NA	TRBV9	TRBJ1-2	NA	TGTGCCAGCAGCCCCTCGGGAGGCATCAACTATGGCTACACCTTC	CASSPSGGINYGYTF
TRBD2	TRBV11-2	TRBJ2-1	NA	TGTGCCAGCAGCCGAGCGGGGAACTACAATGAGCAGTTCTTC	CASSRAGNYNEQFF
TRBD2	TRBV10-3	TRBJ2-3	NA	TGTGCCATCAGTGAGAGGGTATGGCTAGCGGGGGCCACAGATACGCAGTATTTT	CAISERVWLAGATDTQYF
NA	TRBV12-3/TRBV12-4	TRBJ1-1	NA	TGTGCCAGCAGTTTTGGGGGGACTATCGCTTTCTTT	CASSFGGTIAFF
TRBD2	TRBV7-7	TRBJ2-2	NA	TGTGCCAGCAGCCCGGGACTAGTCAACACCGGGGAGCTGTTTTTT	CASSPGLVNTGELFF
NA	TRBV23-1	TRBJ2-7	few	TGCGCCAGCAGCGAAGGTAGGTCTCGGAGTACTTACGAGCAGTACTTC	CASSEGRSRSTYEQYF
NA	TRBV2	TRBJ2-1	NA	TGTGCCAGCAGTGCTCTTAGAAACGGCAATGAGCAGTTCTTC	CASSALRNGNEQFF
NA	TRBV21-1	TRBJ1-2	NA	TGTGCCACCTGGGACAGAAGAGCCGAAAACTATGGCTACACCTTC	CATWDRRAENYGYTF
NA	TRBV30	TRBJ2-3	once	TGTGCCTGGAGTGTAACCGGGGACTCACGGGAGTATTTT	CAWSVTGDSREYF
NA	TRBV30	TRBJ2-3	few	TGTGCCTGGAAGCAGGGCGAGGGCACAGATACGCAGTATTTT	CAWKQGEGTDTQYF
NA	TRBV12-3/TRBV12-4	TRBJ2-3	NA	TGTGCCAGCATAAACACAGATACGCAGTATTTT	CASINTDTQYF
TRBD1	TRBV18	TRBJ2-7	few	TGTGCCAGCTCACCAAACAGGGGGCCCGAGCAGTACTTC	CASSPNRGPEQYF
NA	TRBV3-1/TRBV3-2	TRBJ2-5	NA	TGTGCCAGCAGCCAAGGCGTACAAGAGACCCAGTACTTC	CASSQGVQETQYF
NA	TRBV6-5	TRBJ2-1	once	TGTGCCAGCAGTTACTCCGGACACCAGGGGAATGAGCAGTTCTTC	CASSYSGHQGNEQFF
NA	TRBV10-3	TRBJ2-7	NA	TGTGCCGCGGCGGGCGGAGAAGGCTACGAGCAGTACTTC	CAAAGGEGYEQYF
TRBD1	TRBV2	TRBJ1-4	NA	TGTGCCAGCAGTACACAGGGGTGGGAAAAACTGTTTTTT	CASSTQGWEKLFF
TRBD1	TRBV19	TRBJ1-2	NA	TGTGCCAGTAGTCCTCAGGACAGGGGAGACTATGGCTACACCTTC	CASSPQDRGDYGYTF
TRBD1	TRBV2	TRBJ2-7	few	TGTGCCAGCAGCTTCGGACAGGGCACCTACGAGCAGTACTTC	CASSFGQGTYEQYF
NA	TRBV19	TRBJ1-5	NA	TGTGCCAGTAGTATACCAGGGTACAATCAGCCCCAGCATTTT	CASSIPGYNQPQHF
NA	TRBV3-1/TRBV3-2	TRBJ2-2	NA	TGTGCCAGCAGCCAGGGAGAGAGATTGAACACCGGGGAGCTGTTTTTT	CASSQGERLNTGELFF
NA	TRBV21-1	TRBJ1-2	NA	TGTCCGACGCCTTGGCCGGGGAATGGCTACACCTTC	CPTPWPGNGYTF
NA	TRBV19	TRBJ2-3	NA	TGTGCCAGTAGTATGGGGCCAGGGTCAGATACGCAGTATTTT	CASSMGPGSDTQYF